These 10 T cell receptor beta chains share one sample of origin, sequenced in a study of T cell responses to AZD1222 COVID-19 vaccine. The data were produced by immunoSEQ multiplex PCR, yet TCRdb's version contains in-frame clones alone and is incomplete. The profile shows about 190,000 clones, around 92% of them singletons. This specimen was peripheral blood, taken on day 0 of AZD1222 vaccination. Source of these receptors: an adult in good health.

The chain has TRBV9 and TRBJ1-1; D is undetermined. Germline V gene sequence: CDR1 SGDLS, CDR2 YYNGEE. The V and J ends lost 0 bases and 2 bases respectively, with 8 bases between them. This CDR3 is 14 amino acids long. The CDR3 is CASSVAHTNTEAFF. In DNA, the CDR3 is TGTGCCAGCAGCGTAGCTCATACCAACACTGAAGCTTTCTTT.

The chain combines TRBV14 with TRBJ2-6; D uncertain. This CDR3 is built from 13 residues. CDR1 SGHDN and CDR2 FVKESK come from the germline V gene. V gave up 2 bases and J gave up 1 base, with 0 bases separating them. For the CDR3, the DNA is TGTGCCAGCAGCCAATCTGGGGCCAACGTCCTGACTTTC. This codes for CASSQSGANVLTF.

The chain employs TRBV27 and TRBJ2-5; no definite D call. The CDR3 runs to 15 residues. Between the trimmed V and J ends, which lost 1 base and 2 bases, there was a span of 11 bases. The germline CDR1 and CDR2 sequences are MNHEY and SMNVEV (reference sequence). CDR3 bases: TGTGCCAGCAGTTTATTTCCCACGAGTCAAGAGACCCAGTACTTC. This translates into CASSLFPTSQETQYF.

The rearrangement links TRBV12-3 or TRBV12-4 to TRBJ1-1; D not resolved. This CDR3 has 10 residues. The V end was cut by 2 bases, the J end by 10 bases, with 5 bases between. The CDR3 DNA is TGTGCCAGCAGTTTAAATCTAGCTTTCTTT. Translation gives CASSLNLAFF.

The CDR3 nucleotides are TGTGCCACCAGCATGTACAGGGCTAGCACAGATACGCAGTATTTT. Its translation: CATSMYRASTDTQYF. V gene TRBV15 combines with J gene TRBJ2-3; TRBD1 might be the D (6 bases). V was cut by 4 bases and J by 0 bases, with 11 bases left in between. This CDR3 has 15 residues. CDR1 and CDR2 from the germline V gene are LNHNV and YYDKDF (reference sequence).

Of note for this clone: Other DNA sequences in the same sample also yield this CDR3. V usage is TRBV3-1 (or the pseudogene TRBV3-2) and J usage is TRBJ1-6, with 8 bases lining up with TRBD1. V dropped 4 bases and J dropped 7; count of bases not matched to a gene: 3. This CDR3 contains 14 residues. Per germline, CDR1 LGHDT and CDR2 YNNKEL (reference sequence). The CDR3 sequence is CASSPRQGNSPLHF. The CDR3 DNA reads TGTGCCAGCAGCCCTAGACAGGGGAATTCACCCCTCCACTTT.

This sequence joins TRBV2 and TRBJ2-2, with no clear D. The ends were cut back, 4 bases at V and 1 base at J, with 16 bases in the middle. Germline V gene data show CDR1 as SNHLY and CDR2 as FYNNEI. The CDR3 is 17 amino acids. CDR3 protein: CASSGIVFGKNTGELFF. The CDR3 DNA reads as TGTGCCAGCAGTGGTATAGTCTTCGGAAAGAACACCGGGGAGCTGTTTTTT.

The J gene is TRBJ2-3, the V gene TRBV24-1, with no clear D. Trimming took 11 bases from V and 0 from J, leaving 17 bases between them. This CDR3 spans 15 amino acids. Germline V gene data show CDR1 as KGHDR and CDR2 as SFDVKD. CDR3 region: CAKSPFANSTDTQYF. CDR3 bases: TGTGCCAAATCGCCATTTGCTAACAGCACAGATACGCAGTATTTT.

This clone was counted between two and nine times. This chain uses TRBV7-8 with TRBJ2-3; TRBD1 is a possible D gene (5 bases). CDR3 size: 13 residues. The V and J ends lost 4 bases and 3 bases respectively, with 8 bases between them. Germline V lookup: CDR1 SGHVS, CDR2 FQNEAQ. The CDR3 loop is CASSSTGTDTQYF. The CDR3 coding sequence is TGTGCCAGCAGCTCAACAGGAACAGATACGCAGTATTTT.

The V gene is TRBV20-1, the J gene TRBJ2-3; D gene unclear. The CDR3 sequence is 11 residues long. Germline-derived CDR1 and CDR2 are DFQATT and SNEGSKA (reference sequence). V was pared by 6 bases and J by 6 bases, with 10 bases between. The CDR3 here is CSAAPRDTQYF. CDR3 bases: TGCAGTGCCGCGCCGCGTGATACGCAGTATTTT.